Sequencing of this TCR beta chain was carried out in a study of human T cells and chemical hapten exposure. The overall study: Patients, largely female, had alopecia areata, totalis or universalis. Variation in per-sample TCR yields came mainly from small pooled library volume differences.

This clonotype was found many times. The time point denotes: patch test 2, 6 weeks after DPC sensitization. Treatment in this sample: therapeutic diphenylcyclopropenone sensitization with weekly scalp DPC. Trimming at V came to 4 bases and at J to 5 bases, leaving 11 bases not matched to a gene. This CDR3 region has 17 residues. From germline, CDR1 is MNHEY and CDR2 SVGAGI. TCRdb itself ran the RACE reads through MiXCR, one entry per CDR3 protein. The sample consists of roughly 92,000 distinct CDR3 sequences, about an eighth of them appearing once. V and J are TRBV6-5 and TRBJ2-3; TRBD2 matches 11 bases. This clonotype was sampled from a middle-aged woman with alopecia areata. Some clones in this sample may be carry-over from other donors' samples. The source was whole blood, collected in connection with sensitization to the hapten diphenylcyclopropenone (DPC). CDR3 region: CASSSPGLAGGQDTQYF. In DNA form, the CDR3 reads TGTGCCAGCAGTTCCCCGGGGTTAGCGGGGGGGCAAGATACGCAGTATTTT.